The 25 T cell receptor beta chains listed next were all sequenced from one sample in a study of cytomegalovirus exposure and HLA in healthy donors. PCR was performed using 60 Vbeta and 13 Jbeta primers. Profiled with immunoSEQ multiplex PCR; TCRdb holds only in-frame clones, not every one. This table holds 140,000 to 150,000 clones, approximately 70% found once. The material sequenced was PBMCs. The receptor source for this set is an older woman in good health and CMV-seropositive.

CDR3 DNA: TGTGCCACCACCAAATGGGGGGACACTGAAGCTTTCTTT. It encodes CATTKWGDTEAFF. The chain uses TRBV15 and TRBJ1-1, with D perhaps matching TRBD1 (5 bases). V shed 7 bases and J shed 3 bases, with 12 bases lying between them. CDR3 size: 13 residues. CDR1 is LNHNV and CDR2 is YYDKDF in the germline V gene (reference sequence).

This clone was detected a few times. The V call is TRBV6-1, the J call TRBJ2-6; tentative D call: TRBD2 (6 bases). V shed 2 bases and J shed 1 base, with 18 bases lying between them. Germline V lookup: CDR1 MNHNS, CDR2 SASEGT. This CDR3 region has 19 residues. The CDR3 here is CASSERRAGSGSGANVLTF. In DNA form, the CDR3 reads TGTGCCAGCAGTGAACGGCGAGCAGGGAGCGGGTCTGGGGCCAACGTCCTGACTTTC.

The chain has TRBV6-1 and TRBJ2-7; 7 positions match TRBD1. CDR3 length: 12 residues. The germline CDR1 and CDR2 sequences are MNHNS and SASEGT. The V gene end was trimmed by 4 bases and the J gene end by 6 bases; junction bases not matched to a gene: 3. Here the CDR3 DNA reads TGTGCCAGCAGTGGGCCAGGGGGCGAGCAGTACTTC. The encoded protein is CASSGPGGEQYF.

In this sample, this clone turned up a few times. The chain uses TRBV28 and TRBJ2-1, with 10 bases identical to TRBD2. The CDR3 is made up of 16 amino acids. The junction had 14 bases not matched to a gene; V was cut back by 6 bases and J by 9 bases. The germline gives CDR1 MDHEN, CDR2 SYDVKM. This chain's CDR3 is CASSREVSGRAGEQFF. CDR3 in DNA: TGTGCCAGCAGCCGGGAGGTGAGCGGGAGGGCGGGTGAGCAGTTCTTC.

The chain combines TRBV2 with TRBJ2-2, with 7 bases lining up with TRBD1. With V trimmed by 6 bases and J by 0 bases, 1 base remained unmatched. The CDR3 sequence is 14 residues long. Per germline, CDR1 SNHLY and CDR2 FYNNEI. The CDR3 reads CASRGTANTGELFF. In nucleotides, the CDR3 is TGTGCCAGCAGGGGGACAGCGAACACCGGGGAGCTGTTTTTT.

The chain couples TRBV5-1 to TRBJ2-2; 10 bases are a match to TRBD2. Germline CDR1 is SGHRS and CDR2 is YFSETQ. With V trimmed by 4 bases and J by 5 bases, 8 bases remained unmatched. This CDR3 contains 16 residues. The CDR3 sequence: CASSLRAGGQTGELFF. DNA for the CDR3: TGCGCCAGCAGCCTGAGAGCGGGAGGGCAAACCGGGGAGCTGTTTTTT.

The rearrangement links TRBV6-5 to TRBJ2-7; 7 nucleotides line up with TRBD1. Germline V gene data show CDR1 as MNHEY and CDR2 as SVGAGI. The V gene end was trimmed by 3 bases and the J gene end by 1 base; junction bases not matched to a gene: 6. CDR3 length equals 15 residues. The CDR3 protein is CASSYGQDISYEQYF. CDR3 DNA sequence: TGTGCCAGCAGTTATGGACAGGACATTTCCTACGAGCAGTACTTC.

V usage is TRBV28 and J usage is TRBJ1-5; D gene uncertain. V lost 7 bases and J 2 bases, leaving 18 bases between the germline ends. The germline V gene encodes CDR1 MDHEN and CDR2 SYDVKM. The CDR3 runs to 16 residues. The chain's CDR3 is CASTPGLRLGNQPQHF. The DNA for the CDR3 is TGTGCCAGCACCCCCGGACTGCGTCTGGGCAATCAGCCCCAGCATTTT.

This chain's CDR3 is CATRDFSYNEQFF. CDR3 DNA: TGTGCCACCCGGGACTTCTCCTACAATGAGCAGTTCTTC. This chain connects TRBV2 to TRBJ2-1, with D possibly matching TRBD2 (6 bases). This CDR3 is 13 amino acids long. The germline V gene encodes CDR1 SNHLY and CDR2 FYNNEI. Trimming took 10 bases from V and 0 from J, leaving 10 bases between them.

This clone was seen a single time. The V call is TRBV28, the J call TRBJ2-3, with D hard to call. CDR1 is MDHEN, CDR2 SYDVKM, per germline. V shed 9 bases and J shed 4 bases, with 14 bases lying between them. The CDR3 covers 13 residues. The CDR3 sequence is CARARKSADTQYF. For the CDR3, the DNA is TGTGCCAGAGCGAGGAAGAGTGCAGATACGCAGTATTTT.

The CDR3, as DNA: TGTGCCACTTCCGGGTCGCGCTACGAGCAGTACTTC. Translation: CATSGSRYEQYF. This chain connects TRBV7-9 to TRBJ2-7, with D hard to call. Per germline, CDR1 SEHNR and CDR2 FQNEAQ (reference sequence). V gave up 10 bases and J gave up 3 bases, with 13 bases separating them. CDR3 length equals 12 residues.

The chain carries TRBV29-1 and TRBJ2-1; the D gene is possibly TRBD2 (6 bases). The CDR3 sequence is 14 residues long. V dropped 4 bases and J dropped 7 bases, with 17 bases sitting between them. Per the germline V gene, CDR1 is SQVTM and CDR2 is ANQGSEA. CDR3 coding DNA: TGCAGCGTTGGGCTAGCGCTCTTGGGGAATGAGCAGTTCTTC. This encodes CSVGLALLGNEQFF.

The chain recombines TRBV6-5 with TRBJ2-1; 11 bases are shared with TRBD2. J was trimmed by 9 bases and V by 5 bases; bases with no gene match: 9. CDR3 length: 15 residues. In germline, CDR1 is MNHEY, CDR2 SVGAGI. The CDR3 coding sequence is TGTGCCAGCAGTATGTCGCGTAGCGGGAGGGGTGAGCAGTTCTTC. Its translation is CASSMSRSGRGEQFF.

This rearrangement joins TRBV15 to TRBJ1-1, with unresolved D. This CDR3 spans 12 amino acids. The germline V gene encodes CDR1 LNHNV and CDR2 YYDKDF (reference sequence). V shed 8 bases and J shed 1 base, with 8 bases lying between them. CDR3 nucleotides: TGTGCCACCTCACGGGGGAACACTGAAGCTTTCTTT. Translated: CATSRGNTEAFF.

In its sample, this clone was seen a few times. V and J are TRBV19 and TRBJ2-1; a weak D match, TRBD2 (5 bases). Trimming pared 5 bases from V and 3 bases from J, leaving 11 bases between. Germline values: CDR1 LNHDA, CDR2 SQIVND (reference sequence). The CDR3 is 14 residues long. CDR3 nucleotides: TGTGCCAGTAGTTCCGAGGGTAACTACAATGAGCAGTTCTTC. Residues: CASSSEGNYNEQFF.

The chain couples TRBV5-1 to TRBJ1-4, with D maybe TRBD1 (5 bases). Germline lookup yields CDR1 SGHRS and CDR2 YFSETQ. The CDR3 totals 15 residues. V was trimmed by 4 bases and J by 5 bases, leaving 15 bases between them. The CDR3 region is CASSRAWGRNEKLFF. The CDR3 DNA sequence: TGCGCCAGCAGCCGAGCATGGGGGAGGAATGAAAAACTGTTTTTT. Full variable domain (rest looked up from reference TRBV5-1 and TRBJ1-4): KAGVTQTPRYLIKTRGQQVTLSCSPISGHRSVSWYQQTPGQGLQFLFEYFSETQRNKGNFPGRFSGRQFSNSRSEMNVSTLELGDSALYLCASSRAWGRNEKLFFGSGTQLSVL.

This chain links TRBV9 with TRBJ2-3, with 7 bases identical to TRBD2. Looked up from germline, CDR1 is SGDLS and CDR2 is YYNGEE. The CDR3 contains 16 residues. The J segment lost 0 bases and the V segment lost 0 bases, leaving 4 bases of the junction unmatched. In DNA form, the CDR3 reads TGTGCCAGCAGCGTAGAGGGAGCGGGAAGCACAGATACGCAGTATTTT. Its protein is CASSVEGAGSTDTQYF.

The chain employs TRBV13 and TRBJ1-1; no definite D call. The CDR3 runs 14 residues. V was shortened by 1 base and J by 1 base, with 7 bases between the two germline ends. Germline loops: CDR1 PRHDT, CDR2 FYEKMQ (reference sequence). The CDR3 DNA sequence: TGTGCCAGCAGCTTAGTTCCGGGGAACACTGAAGCTTTCTTT. It translates to CASSLVPGNTEAFF.

The J gene is TRBJ2-7, the V gene TRBV11-3, with 10 bases aligning to TRBD2. Germline values: CDR1 SGHNT, CDR2 YENEEA. Trimming removed 5 bases from V and 7 bases from J; junction bases left unmatched: 2. The CDR3 sequence is 12 residues long. The CDR3 region has the DNA TGTGCCAGCAGCCTAGCGGGAGATGAGCAGTACTTC. It codes for CASSLAGDEQYF.

The rearrangement links TRBV30 to TRBJ1-1; no clear D. The CDR3 is 15 amino acids. Trimming stripped 4 bases from V and 0 bases from J, with 15 bases between. Germline V lookup: CDR1 GTSNPN, CDR2 SVGIG (reference sequence). This CDR3 reads CAWTPGLGMNTEAFF. CDR3 nucleotide sequence: TGTGCCTGGACCCCCGGACTGGGAATGAACACTGAAGCTTTCTTT.

The genes are TRBV19 and TRBJ2-1, with 8 nucleotides matching TRBD1. Germline V gene lookup returns CDR1 LNHDA and CDR2 SQIVND (reference sequence). This CDR3 has 15 amino acids. The J segment lost 5 bases and the V segment lost 5 bases, leaving 8 bases of the junction unmatched. CDR3 protein: CASSPYDRGDNEQFF. The DNA of the CDR3 is TGTGCCAGTAGTCCTTATGACAGGGGTGACAATGAGCAGTTCTTC.

The chain carries TRBV11-3 and TRBJ2-1, with D perhaps TRBD2 (6 bases). V dropped 5 bases and J dropped 8 bases, with 16 bases sitting between them. Germline lookup yields CDR1 SGHNT and CDR2 YENEEA. The CDR3 consists of 14 residues. CDR3 residues: CASSPGTYRDEQFF. CDR3 nucleotides: TGTGCCAGCAGCCCCGGGACTTATAGGGATGAGCAGTTCTTC.

This chain uses TRBV4-1 with TRBJ2-2, with 11 bases aligning to TRBD2. V trimming: 0 bases; J trimming: 7 bases; junction bases outside the gene matches: 7. CDR3 length: 17 residues. Germline CDR1 reads MGHRA; CDR2 reads YSYEKL. For the CDR3, the DNA is TGCGCCAGCAGCCAAGAAGGGGTAGCGGGAGGGGTCGGGGAGCTGTTTTTT. It translates to CASSQEGVAGGVGELFF.

This clone was recorded only once. The rearrangement joins TRBV2 to TRBJ2-2; 7 bases align to TRBD2. V shed 9 bases and J 3 bases; nucleotides not matched to a gene: 7. The CDR3 has 14 residues. Germline V gene lookup returns CDR1 SNHLY and CDR2 FYNNEI. CDR3 in DNA: TGTGCCAGTTCAGGGAGGGCGGACACCGGGGAGCTGTTTTTT. Translation: CASSGRADTGELFF.

The chain employs TRBV25-1 and TRBJ2-7; possibly TRBD1 for D (6 bases). The germline V gene encodes CDR1 MGHDK and CDR2 SYGVNS. The CDR3 is made up of 14 amino acids. The V gene lost 6 bases and the J gene lost 2 bases, with 14 bases spanning the gap. The chain's CDR3 is CASRGTGYAYEQYF. The CDR3 DNA sequence: TGTGCCAGCAGAGGTACAGGGTACGCCTACGAGCAGTACTTC.